A selection of T cell receptor beta chains follows, all from one sample in a study of memory CD4+ T cells and cytomegalovirus serostatus. Here immunoSEQ multiplex PCR was the method, and the copy in TCRdb shows in-frame clones only, minus some. There are 40,000 or so clones in the sample; around three quarters occur only once, and more than 0.95% lies in the top ten. Source material: memory CD4+ T cells from blood. These TCRs come from an adult in good health and CMV-seronegative. Both conserved end residues are part of each CDR3. The D gene is left open where the match is weak. Part of the rows lack a size; the others show once, few, many or a class for expanded clones.

size	V	D	J	DNA	CDR3
-	TRBV6-1	TRBD1	TRBJ1-3	TGTGCCAGCAGTGGAGGACAGGGGAGAAACACCATATATTTT	CASSGGQGRNTIYF
-	TRBV5-8	TRBD2	TRBJ2-1	TGTGCCAGCAGCTCGGGACTAGCGGGAGCAGGGCAGTTCTTC	CASSSGLAGAGQFF
once	TRBV7-2	-	TRBJ1-2	TGTGCCAGCAGCTTAGGGGGCAGGGGCGGCTATGGCTACACCTTC	CASSLGGRGGYGYTF
-	TRBV5-1	TRBD1	TRBJ1-3	TGCGCCAGCAGCCCGGGACAGTCGGGAAACACCATATATTTT	CASSPGQSGNTIYF
-	TRBV7-6	TRBD2	TRBJ2-1	TGTGCCAGCAGCTTAGGAACAGCGGGAGGGCCATACGAGCAGTTCTTC	CASSLGTAGGPYEQFF
-	TRBV10-1	TRBD1	TRBJ2-4	TGCGCCAGTACCATGAGACAGGGTAGGGCCAAAAACATTCAGTACTTC	CASTMRQGRAKNIQYF
-	TRBV29-1	TRBD1	TRBJ2-7	TGCAGCGTCGAAGTCCCGGGACAGGGGGCGCTTGAGCAGTACTTC	CSVEVPGQGALEQYF
-	TRBV30	-	TRBJ1-1	TGTGCCTGGAGCCCCACACGGAACACTGAAGCTTTCTTT	CAWSPTRNTEAFF
-	TRBV10-3	TRBD2	TRBJ2-1	TGTGCCATCGGGACCTCGGCGGGAGTGTCCTACAATGAGCAGTTCTTC	CAIGTSAGVSYNEQFF
-	TRBV7-8	-	TRBJ1-1	TGTGCCAGCAGCTTGCGCGTTGGCCAAGCTTTCTTT	CASSLRVGQAFF
few	TRBV14	-	TRBJ2-7	TGTGCCAGCAGCCCGCTTGGGAGCGCCTCCTACGAGCAGTACTTC	CASSPLGSASYEQYF
-	TRBV18	TRBD2	TRBJ2-1	TGTGCCAGCTCACCGAGGACTAGCTTCGACAATGAGCAGTTCTTC	CASSPRTSFDNEQFF
-	TRBV2	-	TRBJ2-1	TGTGCCAGCATTGGCGGGAAGGTTGGTGAGCAGTTCTTC	CASIGGKVGEQFF
-	TRBV29-1	-	TRBJ1-2	TGCAGCGTAGCATCACAGGGAAACTATGGCTACACCTTC	CSVASQGNYGYTF
-	TRBV7-2	-	TRBJ1-4	TGTGCCAGCAGCCCTTCGTGGGGTGGGGAAAAACTGTTTTTT	CASSPSWGGEKLFF
once	TRBV29-1	-	TRBJ1-1	TGCAGCGTAGGGGACACCTTGAACACTGAAGCTTTCTTT	CSVGDTLNTEAFF
-	TRBV9	TRBD2	TRBJ2-1	TGTGCCAGCAGCGTAGGGACTAGCGTCTACAATGAGCAGTTCTTC	CASSVGTSVYNEQFF
-	TRBV7-2	-	TRBJ1-2	TGTGCCAGCACCAAACAAGGGGGGATCCATGGCTACACCTTC	CASTKQGGIHGYTF
-	TRBV29-1	-	TRBJ2-3	TGCAGCGCTCAACAGGAGTACACAGATACGCAGTATTTT	CSAQQEYTDTQYF
-	TRBV14	TRBD1	TRBJ2-7	TGTGCCAGCAGCCAAGCCGGGACAGGGGGCTCCTACGAGCAGTACTTC	CASSQAGTGGSYEQYF
-	TRBV4-3	-	TRBJ2-1	TGCGCCAGCAGCCAAGATCTCTCGGAGGAGCAGTTCTTC	CASSQDLSEEQFF
-	TRBV6-6	-	TRBJ2-5	TGTGCCAGCAGTTATGCGGGGTATGCAGAGACCCAGTACTTC	CASSYAGYAETQYF
-	TRBV18	-	TRBJ1-1	TGTGCCAGCTCACCCCCCGGAAGGTTTGGCACTGAAGCTTTCTTT	CASSPPGRFGTEAFF
-	TRBV7-9	TRBD2	TRBJ2-5	TGTGCCAGCACCCTAGGACTAGCGGGACGCCAAGAGACCCAGTACTTC	CASTLGLAGRQETQYF
-	TRBV14	-	TRBJ1-1	TGTGCCAGCAGCCAAGTCGGCGGCATGAACACTGAAGCTTTCTTT	CASSQVGGMNTEAFF
few	TRBV4-1	-	TRBJ1-2	TGCGCCAGCAGCCAAGATGGGTTTGGCTACACCTTC	CASSQDGFGYTF
-	TRBV7-9	-	TRBJ2-6	TGTGCCAGCAGCTTAGGGGGCACAGGAGACTCTGGGGCCAACGTCCTGACTTTC	CASSLGGTGDSGANVLTF
-	TRBV28	-	TRBJ2-1	TGTGCCAGCAGTTTGGTTCGAAATGAGCAGTTCTTC	CASSLVRNEQFF
-	TRBV15	TRBD2	TRBJ2-5	TGTGCCACCAGCAGAGGTGGGAGGGCTGGGGAGACCCAGTACTTC	CATSRGGRAGETQYF
few	TRBV4-2	-	TRBJ1-1	TGTGCCAGCAGCCAAAGTCCCAGGCGGTGGGTGAACACTGAAGCTTTCTTT	CASSQSPRRWVNTEAFF
-	TRBV2	TRBD2	TRBJ2-7	TGTGCCAGCAGCCCTACGCCGGGACTAGCGGGATCGAGGTACGAGCAGTACTTC	CASSPTPGLAGSRYEQYF
once	TRBV5-1	-	TRBJ2-5	TGCGCCAGCAGCTTGGAGGGGGACCAAGAGACCCAGTACTTC	CASSLEGDQETQYF
-	TRBV30	-	TRBJ2-1	TGTGCCTGGAGTGTTTATGGGGCCTACAATGAGCAGTTCTTC	CAWSVYGAYNEQFF
-	TRBV12-5	-	TRBJ1-1	TGTGCTAGTGGTTCACGATTACAGGGAAGGGGCGGCACTGAAGCTTTCTTT	CASGSRLQGRGGTEAFF
-	TRBV6-5	-	TRBJ2-7	TGTGCCAGCAGTCCCCGGGCCCTACCGACCTACGAGCAGTACTTC	CASSPRALPTYEQYF
-	TRBV4-3	-	TRBJ1-4	TGCGCCAGCAGCCAAGGGCGGACAGATAATGAAAAACTGTTTTTT	CASSQGRTDNEKLFF
-	TRBV27	-	TRBJ2-2	TGTGCCAGCAGTCGGACTGTGAACACCGGGGAGCTGTTTTTT	CASSRTVNTGELFF
few	TRBV5-5	TRBD1	TRBJ1-1	TGTGCCAGCAGCGCCGACAGGGGCCGGACTGAAGCTTTCTTT	CASSADRGRTEAFF
-	TRBV5-4	-	TRBJ1-4	TGTGCCAGCAGCTTGGCAGGGATTAATGAAAAACTGTTTTTT	CASSLAGINEKLFF
-	TRBV4-2	-	TRBJ2-1	TGTGCCAGCAGCCAAGATCGTACTTACAATGAGCAGTTCTTC	CASSQDRTYNEQFF
once	TRBV2	-	TRBJ2-3	TGTGCCAGCAGTGGCAGATTGACAGATACGCAGTATTTT	CASSGRLTDTQYF
-	TRBV18	TRBD1	TRBJ1-5	TGTGCCAGCTCACCTTTCGGACAGGCCGGGGGCAATCAGCCCCAGCATTTT	CASSPFGQAGGNQPQHF
-	TRBV5-1	TRBD1	TRBJ2-1	TGCGCCAGCAGCTTGGAGGCTGGACAGGGGCTTTCGTACAATGAGCAGTTCTTC	CASSLEAGQGLSYNEQFF
-	TRBV19	-	TRBJ1-1	TGTGCCAGTAGTAAAACGGGACCCCCCATGGGGACTGAAGCTTTCTTT	CASSKTGPPMGTEAFF
-	TRBV27	-	TRBJ1-2	TGTGCCAGCAGTCCGAAATTACGACAGGCCAGCTATGGCTACACCTTC	CASSPKLRQASYGYTF
-	TRBV4-1	TRBD1	TRBJ2-7	TGCGCCAGCAGCCAAGAGGGACAGGTGGGGAACGAGCAGTACTTC	CASSQEGQVGNEQYF
-	TRBV7-2	TRBD2	TRBJ2-7	TGTGCCAGCAGCCTGAGGACTAGCGGGAGTGTCCACGAGCAGTACTTC	CASSLRTSGSVHEQYF
-	TRBV4-1	-	TRBJ1-2	TGCGCCAGCAGCCAGGCAGGGTACTATGGCTACACCTTC	CASSQAGYYGYTF
-	TRBV12-5	-	TRBJ1-1	TGTGCTAGTGGTTTGGTACGGGGAACTGAAGCTTTCTTT	CASGLVRGTEAFF
-	TRBV5-1	TRBD1	TRBJ2-5	TGCGCCAGCATCAGGGACAGGGGGGCAGGAGAGACCCAGTACTTC	CASIRDRGAGETQYF
-	TRBV18	TRBD2	TRBJ2-1	TGTGCCAGCTCCCAGTCCCGGGACTACCACAATGAGCAGTTCTTC	CASSQSRDYHNEQFF
-	TRBV5-1	-	TRBJ2-1	TGCGCCAGCAGCTTGCTTGTCGGGAGAGGGGTCAATGAGCAGTTCTTC	CASSLLVGRGVNEQFF
-	TRBV7-6	-	TRBJ2-3	TGTGCCAGCAGCTTAGCGGTGGGGACTTTGACAGATACGCAGTATTTT	CASSLAVGTLTDTQYF
-	TRBV4-2	TRBD2	TRBJ2-3	TGTGCCAGCAGCCAAGAGGCTAGCGGGAGGGCCGGCACGCAGTATTTT	CASSQEASGRAGTQYF